This note documents a single TCR beta chain sequence. This entry is derived from a study of blood T cell repertoires in COVID-19. Clones were read by immunoSEQ multiplex PCR, and TCRdb kept only the in-frame ones, dropping some. The table has hundreds of thousands of clones, about 90% seen once; the top ten hold about 11%. J gave up 4 bases and V 0 bases, and 11 bases lay outside the gene matches. Germline CDR1 is LGHNT and CDR2 is FRNRAP. The CDR3 has 18 residues. Sequencing was performed on peripheral blood. The receptor was isolated from a woman in her twenties or thirties with COVID-19, enrolled during active disease. V gene TRBV12-5 combines with J gene TRBJ1-2, with 10 nucleotides matching TRBD1. This chain's CDR3 is CASGLVRLGQGWGYGYTF. The CDR3 DNA reads as TGTGCTAGTGGTTTGGTACGGCTGGGACAGGGGTGGGGCTATGGCTACACCTTC.